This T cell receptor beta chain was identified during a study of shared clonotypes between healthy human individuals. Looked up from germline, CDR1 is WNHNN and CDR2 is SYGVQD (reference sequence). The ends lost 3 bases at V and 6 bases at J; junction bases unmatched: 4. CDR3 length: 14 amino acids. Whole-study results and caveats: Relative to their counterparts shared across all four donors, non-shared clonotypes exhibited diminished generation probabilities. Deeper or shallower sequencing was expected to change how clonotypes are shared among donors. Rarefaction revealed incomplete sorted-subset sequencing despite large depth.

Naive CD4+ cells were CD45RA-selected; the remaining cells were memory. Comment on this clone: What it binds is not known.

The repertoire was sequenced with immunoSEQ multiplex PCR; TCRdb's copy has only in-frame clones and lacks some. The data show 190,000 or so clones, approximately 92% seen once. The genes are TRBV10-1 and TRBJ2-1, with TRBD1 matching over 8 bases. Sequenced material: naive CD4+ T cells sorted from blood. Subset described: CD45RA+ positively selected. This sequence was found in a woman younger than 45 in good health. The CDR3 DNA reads TGCGCCAGCAGTGAACAGGGGGTAGGCAATGAGCAGTTCTTC. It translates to CASSEQGVGNEQFF.